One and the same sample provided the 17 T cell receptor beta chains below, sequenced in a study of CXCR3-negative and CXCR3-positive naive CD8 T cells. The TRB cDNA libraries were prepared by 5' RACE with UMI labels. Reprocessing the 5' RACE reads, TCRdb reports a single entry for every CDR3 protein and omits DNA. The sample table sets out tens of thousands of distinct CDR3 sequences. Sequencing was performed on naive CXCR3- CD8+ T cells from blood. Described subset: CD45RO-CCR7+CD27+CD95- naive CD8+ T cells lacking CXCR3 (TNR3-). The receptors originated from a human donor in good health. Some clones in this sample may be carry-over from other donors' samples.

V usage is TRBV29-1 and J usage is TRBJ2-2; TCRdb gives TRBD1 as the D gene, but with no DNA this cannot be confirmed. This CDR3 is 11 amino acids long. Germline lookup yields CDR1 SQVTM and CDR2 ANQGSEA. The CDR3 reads CGHREAGELFF.

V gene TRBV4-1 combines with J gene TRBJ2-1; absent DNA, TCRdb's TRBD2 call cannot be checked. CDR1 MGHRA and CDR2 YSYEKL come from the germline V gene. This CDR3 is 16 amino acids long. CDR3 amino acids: CASSQAYLAGDNEQFF.

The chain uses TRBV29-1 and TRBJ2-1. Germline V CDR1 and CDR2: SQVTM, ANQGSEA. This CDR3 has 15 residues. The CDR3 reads CSVGTTGGSYNEQFF.

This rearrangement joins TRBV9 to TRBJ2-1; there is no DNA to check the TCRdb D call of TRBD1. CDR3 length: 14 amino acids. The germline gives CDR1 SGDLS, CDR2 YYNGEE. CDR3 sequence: CASSVGGGYNEQFF.

The chain's CDR3 is CASSLARFSYEQYF. The rearrangement joins TRBV5-6 to TRBJ2-7. Germline V gives CDR1 SGHDT, CDR2 YYEEEE. This CDR3 region has 14 residues.

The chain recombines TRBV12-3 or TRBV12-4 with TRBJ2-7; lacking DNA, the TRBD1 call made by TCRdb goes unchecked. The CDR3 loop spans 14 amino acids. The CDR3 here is CASSAYQGAYEQYF.

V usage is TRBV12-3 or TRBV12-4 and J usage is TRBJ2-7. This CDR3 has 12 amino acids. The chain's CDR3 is CASSFISNEQYF.

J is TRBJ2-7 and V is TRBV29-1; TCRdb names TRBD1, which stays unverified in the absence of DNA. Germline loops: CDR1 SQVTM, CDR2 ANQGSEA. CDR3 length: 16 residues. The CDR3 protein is CSVEDGTGTGIYEQYF.

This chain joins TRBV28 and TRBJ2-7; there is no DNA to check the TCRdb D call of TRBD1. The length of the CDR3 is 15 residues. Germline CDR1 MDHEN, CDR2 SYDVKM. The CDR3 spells CASSLGQARPYEQYF.

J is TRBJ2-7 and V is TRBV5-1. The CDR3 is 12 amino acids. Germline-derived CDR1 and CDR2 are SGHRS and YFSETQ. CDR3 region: CASSLDVYEQYF.

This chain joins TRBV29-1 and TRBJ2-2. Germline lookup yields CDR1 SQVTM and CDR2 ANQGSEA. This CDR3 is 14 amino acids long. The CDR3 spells CSVEQFANTGELFF.

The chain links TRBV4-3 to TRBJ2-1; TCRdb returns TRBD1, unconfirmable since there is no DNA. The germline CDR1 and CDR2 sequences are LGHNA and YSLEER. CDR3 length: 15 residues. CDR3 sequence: CASSQDSGGFNEQFF.

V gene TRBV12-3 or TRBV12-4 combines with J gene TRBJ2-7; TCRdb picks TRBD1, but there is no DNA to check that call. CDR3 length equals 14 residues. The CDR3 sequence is CASSLAGTAYEQYF.

This CDR3 reads CASRTPPVVGDNEQFF. V usage is TRBV12-3 or TRBV12-4 and J usage is TRBJ2-1; there is no DNA to check the TCRdb D call of TRBD2. There are 16 residues in the CDR3.

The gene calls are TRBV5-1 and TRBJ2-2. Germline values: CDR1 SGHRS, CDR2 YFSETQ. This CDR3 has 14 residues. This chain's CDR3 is CASSFGENTGELFF.

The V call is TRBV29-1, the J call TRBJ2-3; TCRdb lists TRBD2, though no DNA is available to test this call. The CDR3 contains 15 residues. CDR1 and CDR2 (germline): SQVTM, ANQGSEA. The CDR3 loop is CSVGTSESHTDTQYF.

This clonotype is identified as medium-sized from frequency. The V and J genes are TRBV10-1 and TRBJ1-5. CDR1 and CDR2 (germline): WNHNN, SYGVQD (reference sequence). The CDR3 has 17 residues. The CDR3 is CASEGAGPYLINQPQHF.